This TCR beta chain derives from a study of T cell responses to AZD1222 COVID-19 vaccine. V lost 8 bases and J lost 1, with 11 bases in between. Germline V gene lookup returns CDR1 SQVTM and CDR2 ANQGSEA. This CDR3 has 12 residues. On this clone itself: The antigen remains unidentified.

Whole-study findings and limits: Unmutated variant regions are reportedly the target of nearly half of TCRs that are spike-specific. Baseline serology detected seropositivity in only six AZD1222 recipients. Spike regions recognized by vaccine-associated CD4 TCRs spanned the protein, led by 160-218 and 743-854. Sampled repertoires all dated from after the peak T cell response.

Profiled with immunoSEQ multiplex PCR; TCRdb holds only in-frame clones, not every one. The table lists 150,000 or so clones, around nine tenths of them singletons. The clonotype comes from an adult in good health. The genes are TRBV29-1 and TRBJ1-1; D might be TRBD1 (5 bases). The sample in question was peripheral blood, obtained on day 0 of MenACWY control vaccination. Here the CDR3 reads CSSGWENTEAFF. CDR3 DNA sequence: TGCAGCTCAGGGTGGGAGAACACTGAAGCTTTCTTT. Full variable domain (rest looked up from reference TRBV29-1 and TRBJ1-1): SAVISQKPSRDICQRGTSLTIQCQVDSQVTMMFWYRQQPGQSLTLIATANQGSEATYESGFVIDKFPISRPNLTFSTLTVSNMSPEDSSIYLCSSGWENTEAFFGQGTRLTVV.